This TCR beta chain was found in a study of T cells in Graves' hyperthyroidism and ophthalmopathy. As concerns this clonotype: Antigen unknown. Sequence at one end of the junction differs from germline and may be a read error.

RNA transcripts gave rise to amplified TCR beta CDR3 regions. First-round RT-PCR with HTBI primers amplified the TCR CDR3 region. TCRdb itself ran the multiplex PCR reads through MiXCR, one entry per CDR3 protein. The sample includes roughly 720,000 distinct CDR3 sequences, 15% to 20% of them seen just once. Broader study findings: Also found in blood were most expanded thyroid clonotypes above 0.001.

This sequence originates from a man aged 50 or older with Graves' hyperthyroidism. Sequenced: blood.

The CDR3 sequence is CASSVAPAGIDEQHF. CDR3 nucleotide sequence: TGTGCCAGCAGCGTAGCTCCAGCGGGAATCGACGAGCAGCACTTC. This rearrangement joins TRBV9 to TRBJ2-7, with 7 bases aligning to TRBD2. The germline V gene has CDR1 SGDLS and CDR2 YYNGEE. The CDR3 covers 15 residues.